This T cell receptor (beta chain) was sequenced for a study of T cell clonality in common variable immunodeficiency. The study, taken as a whole, reports: Reportedly, TCR beta sequences from common variable immunodeficiency showed fewer deletions and N-nucleotide insertions. Fewer TCRbeta clones were shared among CVID subjects than controls.

As concerns this clone: What it binds is not known. The DNA ends 3 residues before the CDR3 does, and the rest of the CDR3 is filled in from the germline J gene.

Clones were sequenced by immunoSEQ multiplex PCR, and TCRdb holds only the in-frame ones, with some missing. The sample includes fewer than 35,000 clones, none of them occurring once. Trimming cost V 7 bases and J 8 bases; bases outside gene matches: 7. This CDR3 is 13 amino acids long. Germline lookup yields CDR1 SEHNR and CDR2 FQNEAQ (reference sequence). This sequence was found in a human donor with common variable immunodeficiency. V and J are TRBV7-9 and TRBJ2-2; 7 nucleotides align to TRBD1. Sequenced: peripheral blood mononuclear cells. CDR3: CASKGQATGELFF. Partial CDR3 DNA: TGTGCCAGCAAAGGACAGGCTACGGGGGAG.